The 16 T cell receptor beta chains listed next were all sequenced from one sample in a study of blood T cell repertoires in COVID-19. Profiled with immunoSEQ multiplex PCR; TCRdb holds only in-frame clones, not every one. The sample contains around 100,000 clones, approximately 86% of which appear only once. The specimen sequenced was peripheral blood. These TCRs come from an elderly man with acute or convalescent COVID-19.

The chain is built from TRBV5-4 and TRBJ2-2; the match to TRBD1 covers 7 bases. With V trimmed by 0 bases and J by 0 bases, 2 bases remained unmatched. The CDR3 has 16 amino acids. Germline values: CDR1 SGHNT, CDR2 YYREEE (reference sequence). CDR3 region: CASSLGGTANTGELFF. The DNA of the CDR3 is TGTGCCAGCAGCTTGGGTGGGACAGCGAACACCGGGGAGCTGTTTTTT.

The chain employs TRBV28 and TRBJ2-7; 11 nucleotides match TRBD2. The CDR3 runs to 17 residues. J gave up 0 bases and V 7 bases, and 11 bases lay outside the gene matches. From germline, CDR1 is MDHEN and CDR2 SYDVKM. CDR3: CASTPPGLAASSYEQYF. DNA of the CDR3: TGTGCCAGCACTCCACCGGGACTAGCGGCTAGCTCCTACGAGCAGTACTTC.

The chain has TRBV4-2 and TRBJ2-1; D is possibly TRBD2 (5 bases). The CDR3 sequence is 14 residues long. V gave up 4 bases and J gave up 5 bases, with 12 bases separating them. CDR1 is LGHNA and CDR2 is YNFKEQ in the germline V gene. The CDR3 here is CASSREHGDNEQFF. DNA of the CDR3: TGTGCCAGCAGCCGAGAACACGGGGACAATGAGCAGTTCTTC.

This sequence joins TRBV6-2 or TRBV6-3 and TRBJ2-3; no clear D gene. Looked up from germline, CDR1 is MNHEY and CDR2 is SVGEGT. The CDR3 is 16 residues long. Trimming left V 0 bases short and J 2 bases short, with 12 bases between. The CDR3 DNA is TGTGCCAGCAGTTACTCGCCTAGACCCTACACAGATACGCAGTATTTT. Translation: CASSYSPRPYTDTQYF.

Written as DNA, the CDR3 is TGTGCCAGCCTTTCTACAGGGGGAGGGGAAAAACTGTTTTTT. It codes for CASLSTGGGEKLFF. This chain joins TRBV28 and TRBJ1-4, with 8 bases that match TRBD1. The CDR3 sequence is 14 residues long. Looked up from germline, CDR1 is MDHEN and CDR2 is SYDVKM. After removal of 8 bases from V and 8 bases from J, the junction contained 10 bases not matched to a gene.

The V call is TRBV28, the J call TRBJ1-2; TRBD1 matches 8 bases. The CDR3 extends over 18 amino acids. Trimming removed 4 bases from V and 2 bases from J; junction bases left unmatched: 15. Germline loops: CDR1 MDHEN, CDR2 SYDVKM. CDR3 loop: CASSSTRGWTGKNYGYTF. Here the CDR3 DNA reads TGTGCCAGCAGTTCCACAAGGGGATGGACAGGGAAGAACTATGGCTACACCTTC.

The V call is TRBV5-6, the J call TRBJ1-6; 8 bases align to TRBD1. The V segment lost 1 base and the J segment 0 bases; nucleotides outside the gene matches: 6. Germline assignment: CDR1 SGHDT and CDR2 YYEEEE. The CDR3 has 18 amino acids. DNA for the CDR3: TGTGCCAGCAGCTTGTTGAGGGACAGGAGCTCCTATAATTCACCCCTCCACTTT. This encodes CASSLLRDRSSYNSPLHF. Filled out from reference TRBV5-6 and TRBJ1-6, the complete variable domain reads DAGVTQSPTHLIKTRGQQVTLRCSPKSGHDTVSWYQQALGQGPQFIFQYYEEEERQRGNFPDRFSGHQFPNYSSELNVNALLLGDSALYLCASSLLRDRSSYNSPLHFGNGTRLTVT.

This chain uses TRBV2 with TRBJ2-1; 12 bases line up with TRBD2. V gave up 7 bases and J gave up 5 bases; unmatched junction bases: 6. This CDR3 comprises 15 residues. CDR1 SNHLY and CDR2 FYNNEI come from the germline V gene. The CDR3 reads CASKPTSGGNNEQFF. Here the CDR3 DNA reads TGTGCCAGCAAACCGACTAGCGGGGGAAACAATGAGCAGTTCTTC.

The chain is built from TRBV6-1 and TRBJ1-1; D is unclear. The CDR3 sequence is 15 residues long. The V and J ends lost 2 bases and 0 bases respectively, with 10 bases between them. CDR1 MNHNS and CDR2 SASEGT come from the germline V gene. CDR3 region: CASSEFGAMNTEAFF. CDR3 nucleotide sequence: TGTGCCAGCAGTGAATTCGGAGCAATGAACACTGAAGCTTTCTTT.

This chain joins TRBV29-1 and TRBJ1-6, with D maybe TRBD1 (5 bases). Germline V lookup: CDR1 SQVTM, CDR2 ANQGSEA. The V end was cut by 7 bases, the J end by 8 bases, with 15 bases between. CDR3 size: 13 residues. The CDR3 region is CSAQRETDSPLHF. CDR3 sequence (DNA): TGCAGCGCCCAACGGGAGACAGATTCACCCCTCCACTTT.

The chain carries TRBV19 and TRBJ1-2; weak D call: TRBD1 (5 bases). This CDR3 region has 15 residues. V gave up 9 bases and J gave up 4 bases, with 21 bases separating them. From germline, CDR1 is LNHDA and CDR2 SQIVND (reference sequence). The DNA for the CDR3 is TGTGCCAGCAACCGCGGGGCCCGCCTACTCTATGGCTACACCTTC. Translated, it gives CASNRGARLLYGYTF.

The chain combines TRBV11-2 with TRBJ2-5, with 7 bases identical to TRBD2. The CDR3 sequence is 15 residues long. J gave up 5 bases and V 0 bases, and 6 bases lay outside the gene matches. Germline CDR1 SGHAT, CDR2 FQNNGV. The CDR3 DNA reads TGTGCCAGCAGCTTAGAGCGGGGGAGGTCTGAGACCCAGTACTTC. Protein: CASSLERGRSETQYF.

This clone has only a few counts. The CDR3 reads CASSVSGTSLDEQFF. In DNA form, the CDR3 reads TGTGCCAGCAGCGTATCCGGGACTAGCCTCGATGAGCAGTTCTTC. This chain connects TRBV9 to TRBJ2-1, with TRBD2 identical over 9 bases. Germline V gene data show CDR1 as SGDLS and CDR2 as YYNGEE. CDR3 length: 15 amino acids. V shed 1 base and J 8 bases; nucleotides not matched to a gene: 7.

This sequence joins TRBV15 and TRBJ2-7, with a weak D call TRBD1 (5 bases). From germline, CDR1 is LNHNV and CDR2 YYDKDF (reference sequence). The V and J ends lost 1 base and 0 bases respectively, with 10 bases between them. The CDR3 has 15 amino acids. As DNA, the CDR3 is TGTGCCACCAGCAGAGGGGGCACGGCCTCCTACGAGCAGTACTTC. It yields the protein CATSRGGTASYEQYF.

This clone was detected once. Written as DNA, the CDR3 is TGTGCCAGCAGTGAAGCCCCTAGCGTGCAGTACTTC. Translated, it gives CASSEAPSVQYF. This chain links TRBV2 with TRBJ2-7; TRBD2 is a possible D gene (6 bases). Between the trimmed V and J ends, which lost 0 bases and 9 bases, there was a span of 9 bases. This CDR3 contains 12 residues. The germline gives CDR1 SNHLY, CDR2 FYNNEI.

The CDR3 DNA follows: TGTGCCAGCAGGTTATCCCCCGGTGGGACAGGGGTGGGGGATACGCAGTATTTT. Protein sequence: CASRLSPGGTGVGDTQYF. This chain uses TRBV7-2 with TRBJ2-3; TRBD1 agrees at 10 bases. CDR3 length: 18 residues. V dropped 6 bases and J dropped 6; count of bases not matched to a gene: 18. Germline CDR1 is SGHTA and CDR2 is FQGNSA. Drawing the rest from reference TRBV7-2 and TRBJ2-3, the complete variable domain is GAGVSQSPSNKVTEKGKDVELRCDPISGHTALYWYRQSLGQGLEFLIYFQGNSAPDKSGLPSDRFSAERTGGSVSTLTIQRTQQEDSAVYLCASRLSPGGTGVGDTQYFGPGTRLTVL.